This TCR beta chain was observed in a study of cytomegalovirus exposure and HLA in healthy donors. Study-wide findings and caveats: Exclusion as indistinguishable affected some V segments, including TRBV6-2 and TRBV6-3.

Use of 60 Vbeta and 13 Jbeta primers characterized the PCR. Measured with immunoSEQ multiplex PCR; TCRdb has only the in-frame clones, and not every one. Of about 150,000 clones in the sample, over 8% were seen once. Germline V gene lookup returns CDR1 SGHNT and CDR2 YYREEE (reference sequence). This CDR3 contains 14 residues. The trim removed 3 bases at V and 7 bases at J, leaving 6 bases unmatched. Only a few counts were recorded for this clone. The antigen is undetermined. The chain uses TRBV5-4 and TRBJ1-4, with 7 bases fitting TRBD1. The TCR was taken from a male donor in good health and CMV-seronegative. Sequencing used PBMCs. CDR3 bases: TGTGCCAGCAGCTATTATGGGACAGTTGAAAAACTGTTTTTT. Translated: CASSYYGTVEKLFF.